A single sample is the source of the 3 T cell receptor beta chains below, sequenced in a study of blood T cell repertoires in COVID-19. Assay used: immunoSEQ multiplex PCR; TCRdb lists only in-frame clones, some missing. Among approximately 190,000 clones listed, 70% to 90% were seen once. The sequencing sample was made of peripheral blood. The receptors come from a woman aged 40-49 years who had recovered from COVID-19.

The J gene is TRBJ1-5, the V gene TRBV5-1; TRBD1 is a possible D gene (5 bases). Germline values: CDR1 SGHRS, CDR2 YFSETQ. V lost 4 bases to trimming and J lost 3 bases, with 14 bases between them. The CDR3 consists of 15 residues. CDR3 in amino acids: CASSRQGEANQPQHF. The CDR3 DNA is TGCGCCAGCAGCCGCCAAGGGGAGGCCAATCAGCCCCAGCATTTT.

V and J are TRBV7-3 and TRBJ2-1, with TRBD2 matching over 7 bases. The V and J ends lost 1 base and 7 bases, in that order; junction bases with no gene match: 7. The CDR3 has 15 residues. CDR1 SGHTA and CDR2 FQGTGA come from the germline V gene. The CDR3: CASSLSGRAGNEQFF. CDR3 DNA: TGTGCCAGCAGCTTAAGTGGGAGGGCCGGAAATGAGCAGTTCTTC. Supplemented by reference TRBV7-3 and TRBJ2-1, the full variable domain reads GAGVSQTPSNKVTEKGKYVELRCDPISGHTALYWYRQSLGQGPEFLIYFQGTGAADDSGLPNDRFFAVRPEGSVSTLKIQRTERGDSAVYLCASSLSGRAGNEQFFGPGTRLTVL.

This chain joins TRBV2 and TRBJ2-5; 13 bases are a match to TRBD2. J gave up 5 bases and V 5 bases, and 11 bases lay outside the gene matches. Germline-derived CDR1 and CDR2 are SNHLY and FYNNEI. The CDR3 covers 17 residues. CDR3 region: CASSSGTSGAGVETQYF. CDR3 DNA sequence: TGTGCCAGCAGTTCCGGGACTAGCGGGGCTGGGGTTGAGACCCAGTACTTC.